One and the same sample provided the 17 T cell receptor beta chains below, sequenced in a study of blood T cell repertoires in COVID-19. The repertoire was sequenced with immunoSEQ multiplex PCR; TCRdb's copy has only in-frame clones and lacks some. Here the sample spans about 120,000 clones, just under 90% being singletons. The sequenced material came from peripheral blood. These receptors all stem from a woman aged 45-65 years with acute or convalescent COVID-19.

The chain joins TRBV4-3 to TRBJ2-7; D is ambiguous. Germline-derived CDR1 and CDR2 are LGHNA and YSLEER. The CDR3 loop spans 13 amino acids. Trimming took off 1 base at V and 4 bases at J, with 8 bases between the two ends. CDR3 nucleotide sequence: TGCGCCAGCAGCCAAGGTGGAGAGTACGAGCAGTACTTC. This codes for CASSQGGEYEQYF.

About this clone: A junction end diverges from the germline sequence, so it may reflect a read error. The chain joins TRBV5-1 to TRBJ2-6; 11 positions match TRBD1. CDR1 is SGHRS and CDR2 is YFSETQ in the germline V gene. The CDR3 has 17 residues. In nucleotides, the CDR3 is TGCGCCACCAGCCCCGGGACAGGGGGGTCTGGGGCCAACGTCCTGACTTTC. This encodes CATSPGTGGSGANVLTF.

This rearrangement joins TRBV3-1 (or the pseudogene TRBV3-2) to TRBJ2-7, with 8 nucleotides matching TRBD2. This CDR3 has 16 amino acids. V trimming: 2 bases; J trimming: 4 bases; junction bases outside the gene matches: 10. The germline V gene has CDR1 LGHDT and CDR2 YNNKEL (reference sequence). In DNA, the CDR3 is TGTGCCAGCAGCCAAAATTCAGCGGGAGATTCGTACGAGCAGTACTTC. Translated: CASSQNSAGDSYEQYF.

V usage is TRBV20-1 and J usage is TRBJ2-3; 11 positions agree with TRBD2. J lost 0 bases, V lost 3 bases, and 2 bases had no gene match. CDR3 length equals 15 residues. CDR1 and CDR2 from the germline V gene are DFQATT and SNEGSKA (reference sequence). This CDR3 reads CSASRLAGSTDTQYF. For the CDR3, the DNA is TGCAGTGCTAGTCGACTAGCGGGGAGCACAGATACGCAGTATTTT.

The CDR3 DNA reads TGTGCCAGCAGCCCAAATAGCAATCAGCCCCAGCATTTT. Protein sequence: CASSPNSNQPQHF. This chain links TRBV6-4 with TRBJ1-5, with no clear D. The germline CDR1 and CDR2 sequences are MRHNA and SNTAGT. The CDR3 covers 13 residues. Trimming removed 6 bases at V and 0 bases at J, with 6 bases between.

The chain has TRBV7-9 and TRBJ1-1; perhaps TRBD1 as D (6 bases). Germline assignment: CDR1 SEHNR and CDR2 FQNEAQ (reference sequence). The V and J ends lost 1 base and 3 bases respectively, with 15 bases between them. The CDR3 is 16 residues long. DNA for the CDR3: TGTGCCAGCAGCTTAGATGTAGGGGGGGCAGACACTGAAGCTTTCTTT. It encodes CASSLDVGGADTEAFF. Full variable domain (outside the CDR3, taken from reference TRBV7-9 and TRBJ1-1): DTGVSQNPRHKITKRGQNVTFRCDPISEHNRLYWYRQTLGQGPEFLTYFQNEAQLEKSRLLSDRFSAERPKGSFSTLEIQRTEQGDSAMYLCASSLDVGGADTEAFFGQGTRLTVV.

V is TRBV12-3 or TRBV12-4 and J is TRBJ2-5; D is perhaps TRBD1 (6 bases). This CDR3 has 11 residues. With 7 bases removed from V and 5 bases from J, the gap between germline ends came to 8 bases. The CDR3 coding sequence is TGTGCCAGCACCCAGGGGGAGACCCAGTACTTC. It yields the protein CASTQGETQYF.

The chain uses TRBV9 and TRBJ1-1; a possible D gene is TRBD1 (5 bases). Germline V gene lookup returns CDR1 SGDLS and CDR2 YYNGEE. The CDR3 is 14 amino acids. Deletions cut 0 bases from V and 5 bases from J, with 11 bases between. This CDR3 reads CASSVVEGVTEAFF. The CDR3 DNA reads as TGTGCCAGCAGCGTAGTGGAAGGGGTGACTGAAGCTTTCTTT.

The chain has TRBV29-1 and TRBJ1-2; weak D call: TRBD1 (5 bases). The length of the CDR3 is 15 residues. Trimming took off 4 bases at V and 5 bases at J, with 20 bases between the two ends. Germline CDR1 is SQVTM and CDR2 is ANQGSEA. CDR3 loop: CSVVAPQERQYGYTF. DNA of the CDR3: TGCAGCGTTGTCGCCCCACAGGAAAGACAGTATGGCTACACCTTC.

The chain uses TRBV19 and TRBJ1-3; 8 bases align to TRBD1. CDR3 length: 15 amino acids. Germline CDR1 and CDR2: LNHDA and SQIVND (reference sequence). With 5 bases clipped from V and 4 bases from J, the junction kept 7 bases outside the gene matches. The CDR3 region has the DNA TGTGCCAGTAGTGACCGGACAGGGACCGGAAACACCATATATTTT. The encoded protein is CASSDRTGTGNTIYF.

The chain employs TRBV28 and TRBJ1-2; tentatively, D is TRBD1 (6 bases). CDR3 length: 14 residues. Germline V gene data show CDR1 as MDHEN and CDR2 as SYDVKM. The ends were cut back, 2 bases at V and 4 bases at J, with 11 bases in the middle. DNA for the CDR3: TGTGCCAGCAGTTTACAGGGGATGGTCTATGGCTACACCTTC. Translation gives CASSLQGMVYGYTF.

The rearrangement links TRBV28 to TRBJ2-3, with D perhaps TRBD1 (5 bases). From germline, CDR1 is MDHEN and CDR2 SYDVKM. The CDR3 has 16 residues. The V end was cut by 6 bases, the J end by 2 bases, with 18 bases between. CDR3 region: CASRSLLRQFTDTQYF. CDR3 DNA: TGTGCCAGCAGGTCGCTCCTGAGACAGTTCACAGATACGCAGTATTTT. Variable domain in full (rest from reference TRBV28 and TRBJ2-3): DVKVTQSSRYLVKRTGEKVFLECVQDMDHENMFWYRQDPGLGLRLIYFSYDVKMKEKGDIPEGYSVSREKKERFSLILESASTNQTSMYLCASRSLLRQFTDTQYFGPGTRLTVL.

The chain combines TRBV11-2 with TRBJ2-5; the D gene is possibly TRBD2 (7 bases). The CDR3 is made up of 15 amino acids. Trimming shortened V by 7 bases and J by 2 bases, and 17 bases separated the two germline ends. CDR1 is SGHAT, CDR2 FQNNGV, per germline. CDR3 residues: CASKGGGGRQETQYF. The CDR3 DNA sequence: TGTGCCAGCAAAGGTGGGGGGGGGCGACAAGAGACCCAGTACTTC.

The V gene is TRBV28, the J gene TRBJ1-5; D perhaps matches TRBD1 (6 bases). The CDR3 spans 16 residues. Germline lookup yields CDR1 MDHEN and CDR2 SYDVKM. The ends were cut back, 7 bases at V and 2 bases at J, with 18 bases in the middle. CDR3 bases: TGTGCCAGCACCGATCGACAGGTGGTTGGCAATCAGCCCCAGCATTTT. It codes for CASTDRQVVGNQPQHF.

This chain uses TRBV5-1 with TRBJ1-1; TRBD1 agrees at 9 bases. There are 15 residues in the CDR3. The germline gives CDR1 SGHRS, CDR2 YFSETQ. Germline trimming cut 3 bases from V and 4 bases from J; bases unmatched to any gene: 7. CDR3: CASSWGDRAVTEAFF. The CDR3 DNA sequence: TGCGCCAGCAGCTGGGGGGACAGGGCCGTCACTGAAGCTTTCTTT.

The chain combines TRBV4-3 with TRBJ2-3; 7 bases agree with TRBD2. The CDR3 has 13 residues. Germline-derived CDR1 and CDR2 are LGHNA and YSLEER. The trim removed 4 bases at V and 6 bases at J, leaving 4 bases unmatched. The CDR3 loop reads CASSLTSLDTQYF. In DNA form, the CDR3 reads TGCGCCAGCAGCCTGACTAGCTTGGATACGCAGTATTTT.

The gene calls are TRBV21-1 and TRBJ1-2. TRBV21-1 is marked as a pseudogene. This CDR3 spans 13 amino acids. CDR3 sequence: CATRGGQDYGYTF. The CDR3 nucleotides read TGTGCCACCCGGGGGGGGCAGGACTATGGCTACACCTTC.